These 27 T cell receptor beta chains originate from one sample sequenced in a study of Graves' ophthalmopathy and Graves' hyperthyroidism. Amplification from RNA transcripts yielded the TCR beta CDR3 regions. First-round RT-PCR employed HTBI primers, with a second-round multiplex PCR after it. TCRdb re-analysed the multiplex PCR reads in MiXCR, keeping a single row per CDR3 protein. The sample shows about 400,000 distinct CDR3 sequences, about 18% of them seen only once. The sequencing input was peripheral blood. The origin of the receptors is a woman under 30 with Graves' ophthalmopathy.

This clonotype occurred many times. This chain links TRBV2 with TRBJ2-5; TRBD2 might be the D (5 bases). Per the germline V gene, CDR1 is SNHLY and CDR2 is FYNNEI. The CDR3 consists of 14 residues. Trimming took off 7 bases at V and 2 bases at J, with 14 bases between the two ends. CDR3 bases: TGTGCCAGCACCCTAATAGGAGGACAAGAGACCCAGTACTTC. It specifies CASTLIGGQETQYF.

The V gene is TRBV4-2, the J gene TRBJ1-5; possibly TRBD1 for D (5 bases). The CDR3 is 15 amino acids. Looked up from germline, CDR1 is LGHNA and CDR2 is YNFKEQ. The V gene lost 3 bases and the J gene lost 8 bases, with 17 bases spanning the gap. The CDR3 nucleotides are TGTGCCAGCAGCCAGGGGATGGGGACCAGGGAGCCCCAGCATTTT. It encodes CASSQGMGTREPQHF.

The sample holds many counts of this clonotype. V is TRBV6-1 and J is TRBJ2-5, with 9 bases matching TRBD2. After removal of 0 bases from V and 1 base from J, the junction contained 0 bases not matched to a gene. Germline V gene data show CDR1 as MNHNS and CDR2 as SASEGT. The CDR3 has 15 residues. Here the CDR3 DNA reads TGTGCCAGCAGTGAAGCTAGCGGGAGCCAAGAGACCCAGTACTTC. Its translation is CASSEASGSQETQYF.

There are many counts of this clonotype. The rearrangement uses TRBV30 and TRBJ2-7; D possibly uses TRBD1 or TRBD2 (6 bases each). The germline V gene encodes CDR1 GTSNPN and CDR2 SVGIG (reference sequence). Trimming removed 4 bases at V and 7 bases at J, with 14 bases between. This CDR3 spans 12 amino acids. The CDR3 protein is CAWKWGAEEQYF. Here the CDR3 DNA reads TGTGCCTGGAAGTGGGGGGCGGAGGAGCAGTACTTC.

J is TRBJ2-7 and V is TRBV28; D is unclear. Germline CDR1 reads MDHEN; CDR2 reads SYDVKM. V lost 2 bases to trimming and J lost 9 bases, with 11 bases between them. The CDR3 has 12 amino acids. The DNA of the CDR3 is TGTGCCAGCAGTTTAAAAGGTAAAGGGCAGTACTTC. It is translated as CASSLKGKGQYF.

This clonotype was detected many times. The chain combines TRBV18 with TRBJ2-5; D is uncertain. Trimming shortened V by 6 bases and J by 0 bases, and 17 bases separated the two germline ends. Germline lookup yields CDR1 KGHSH and CDR2 LQKENI. This CDR3 is 16 amino acids long. In nucleotides, the CDR3 is TGTGCCAGCTCCACCAGGTCTAAGCCCTACCAAGAGACCCAGTACTTC. This sequence encodes CASSTRSKPYQETQYF.

With regard to this clonotype: The junction differs from germline at one of its ends, possibly a read error. The genes are TRBV27 and TRBJ1-1; 10 positions agree with TRBD1. CDR1 is MNHEY and CDR2 is SMNVEV in the germline V gene (reference sequence). The CDR3 sequence is 14 residues long. Here the CDR3 reads CASSWGGTGADEGF. The CDR3 DNA follows: TGTGCCAGCAGTTGGGGCGGGACAGGGGCCGATGAGGGATTT.

The gene calls are TRBV12-3 or TRBV12-4 and TRBJ1-2; no reliable D call. This CDR3 contains 13 residues. Between the trimmed V and J ends, which lost 5 bases and 3 bases, there was a span of 10 bases. CDR3 region: CASSIDGYYGYTF. The CDR3 nucleotides read TGTGCCAGCAGTATTGACGGATACTATGGCTACACCTTC.

V and J are TRBV3-1 and TRBJ1-2; tentatively, D is TRBD1 (5 bases). Germline V gene sequence: CDR1 LGHDT, CDR2 YNNKEL (reference sequence). CDR3 size: 14 residues. V dropped 0 bases and J dropped 8 bases, with 13 bases sitting between them. CDR3 in DNA: TGTGCCAGCAGCCAAGATTGGGGGACGAGCGGCTACACCTTC. Protein sequence: CASSQDWGTSGYTF.

The CDR3 here is CASSPIRATSYGYTF. The CDR3, as DNA: TGTGCCAGCAGCCCCATCCGAGCGACCTCCTATGGCTACACCTTC. This chain uses TRBV6-1 with TRBJ1-2, with D unresolved. The CDR3 sequence is 15 residues long. Trimming stripped 6 bases from V and 4 bases from J, with 18 bases between. Germline loops: CDR1 MNHNS, CDR2 SASEGT.

This clonotype was observed at least ten times. V and J are TRBV27 and TRBJ2-7; D possibly corresponds to TRBD2 (7 bases). The V end was cut by 6 bases, the J end by 2 bases, with 17 bases between. The germline V gene has CDR1 MNHEY and CDR2 SMNVEV (reference sequence). CDR3 size: 15 residues. CDR3 DNA sequence: TGTGCCAGCAGCCCCCGAGGGGGGAGGGCCTACGAGCAGTACTTC. This translates into CASSPRGGRAYEQYF.

This clonotype was recorded many times. This chain links TRBV12-3 or TRBV12-4 with TRBJ1-5; no clear D. V lost 5 bases, J lost 2 bases, and 19 bases lay in between. The CDR3 is made up of 17 amino acids. CDR3 in DNA: TGTGCCAGCAGTGCAGACCGGCCGGGAAGACGCAATCAGCCCCAGCATTTT. It yields the protein CASSADRPGRRNQPQHF.

This clonotype was detected ten times or more. The chain recombines TRBV6-1 with TRBJ1-4, with 8 bases identical to TRBD1. The J segment lost 7 bases and the V segment lost 4 bases, leaving 17 bases of the junction unmatched. The CDR3 length is 18 residues. CDR1 MNHNS and CDR2 SASEGT come from the germline V gene. CDR3 sequence: CASSATTGGSRGFEKLFF. The CDR3 DNA follows: TGTGCCAGCAGTGCAACCACAGGGGGTAGCCGAGGATTTGAAAAACTGTTTTTT.

Concerning this clonotype itself: A much bigger clone sits one base away, suggesting this may be a read error. The J gene is TRBJ1-3, the V gene TRBV30; no clear D gene. Per germline, CDR1 GTSNPN and CDR2 SVGIG (reference sequence). CDR3 size: 13 residues. The CDR3 reads CDWSVSGGYTIYF. The DNA of the CDR3 is TGTGACTGGAGTGTATCGGGAGGGTACACCATATATTTT.

This clonotype was counted many times. In DNA form, the CDR3 reads TGCGCCAGCAGCCAAGAGGTGGCTACTAGGGGCGGGAGAGAAGAAGAGACCCAGTACTTC. It specifies CASSQEVATRGGREEETQYF. The chain links TRBV4-3 to TRBJ2-5; 7 bases agree with TRBD2. The length of the CDR3 is 20 residues. CDR1 and CDR2 (germline): LGHNA, YSLEER. V shed 0 bases, J shed 3 bases, and the junction held 19 bases outside the gene matches.

The rearrangement links TRBV28 to TRBJ2-5; perhaps TRBD2 as D (6 bases). Between the trimmed V and J ends, which lost 3 bases and 3 bases, there was a span of 11 bases. Germline assignment: CDR1 MDHEN and CDR2 SYDVKM. This CDR3 has 14 amino acids. The CDR3 nucleotides read TGTGCCAGCAGTTTGTATCCGGGAGAAGAGACCCAGTACTTC. Amino acid sequence: CASSLYPGEETQYF.

This chain joins TRBV11-1 and TRBJ2-5; 11 bases map to TRBD1. J lost 7 bases, V lost 3 bases, and 16 bases had no gene match. Germline CDR1 and CDR2: SGHAT and FQDESV (reference sequence). The CDR3 is 18 amino acids. The chain's CDR3 is CASSFTPGQGVQMGTQYF. DNA for the CDR3: TGTGCCAGCAGCTTCACCCCGGGACAGGGGGTCCAAATGGGGACCCAGTACTTC.

In this sample, this clonotype turned up many times. The chain employs TRBV10-1 and TRBJ1-6, with D perhaps TRBD1 (6 bases). CDR3 length equals 15 residues. V dropped 9 bases and J dropped 9 bases, with 21 bases sitting between them. Germline V gene data show CDR1 as WNHNN and CDR2 as SYGVQD (reference sequence). CDR3 amino acids: CARKTGPCNGSPLHF. CDR3 bases: TGCGCCAGAAAAACAGGGCCTTGCAACGGTTCACCCCTCCACTTT.

This clonotype was seen many times. This chain links TRBV11-2 with TRBJ2-7; 10 bases fit TRBD1. Germline assignment: CDR1 SGHAT and CDR2 FQNNGV. The CDR3 sequence is 16 residues long. V trimming: 5 bases; J trimming: 4 bases; junction bases outside the gene matches: 11. The CDR3 DNA follows: TGTGCCAGCAGCCCTCTCCCGGACAGGGGGTTTTACGAGCAGTACTTC. It translates to CASSPLPDRGFYEQYF.

The CDR3 coding sequence is TGTGCCAGCAGTGATGGCCGGGGCCCAAGCTCCTACGAGCAGTACTTC. Residues: CASSDGRGPSSYEQYF. The rearrangement joins TRBV2 to TRBJ2-7, with D possibly called TRBD1 or TRBD2 (5 bases each). Germline CDR1 SNHLY, CDR2 FYNNEI. There are 16 residues in the CDR3. V gave up 3 bases and J gave up 0 bases, with 15 bases separating them.

This clonotype was seen repeatedly, ten times or more. The chain couples TRBV11-2 to TRBJ2-7; TRBD2 matches 8 bases. This CDR3 is built from 17 residues. Germline values: CDR1 SGHAT, CDR2 FQNNGV. After removal of 0 bases from V and 0 bases from J, the junction contained 7 bases not matched to a gene. The CDR3 region has the DNA TGTGCCAGCAGCTTAGACGCGGGAGGCTGGGGCTCCTACGAGCAGTACTTC. Residues: CASSLDAGGWGSYEQYF.

This rearrangement joins TRBV20-1 to TRBJ2-5; 9 bases agree with TRBD2. The CDR3 totals 16 residues. The ends lost 3 bases at V and 5 bases at J; junction bases unmatched: 13. CDR1 DFQATT and CDR2 SNEGSKA come from the germline V gene (reference sequence). The CDR3 region is CSASGVGLAGRETQYF. The CDR3 DNA sequence: TGCAGTGCTAGTGGCGTGGGGCTAGCGGGACGCGAGACCCAGTACTTC.

This chain uses TRBV12-3 or TRBV12-4 with TRBJ1-1; D is uncertain. This CDR3 is 16 amino acids long. Trimming stripped 1 base from V and 5 bases from J, with 17 bases between. CDR3 DNA sequence: TGTGCCAGCAGTTTAGGATACGGGCCCCCTGCTACTGAAGCTTTCTTT. Translating it yields CASSLGYGPPATEAFF.

This clonotype was counted many times. The V call is TRBV4-1, the J call TRBJ2-5, with TRBD2 matching 8 bases. The CDR3 spans 16 residues. The V and J ends lost 0 bases and 4 bases, in that order; junction bases with no gene match: 7. The germline V gene has CDR1 MGHRA and CDR2 YSYEKL. The CDR3 protein is CASSQDYSGAGETQYF. CDR3 bases: TGCGCCAGCAGCCAAGATTATAGCGGGGCGGGAGAGACCCAGTACTTC.

This clonotype was detected ten times or more. The rearrangement links TRBV27 to TRBJ2-5; D could derive from TRBD1 or TRBD2 (7 bases each). Trimming removed 3 bases from V and 0 bases from J, with 20 bases in between. CDR1 and CDR2 (germline): MNHEY, SMNVEV (reference sequence). There are 18 residues in the CDR3. CDR3 coding DNA: TGTGCCAGCAGTTTTACCACCAGGGGGAGGGCGTACCAAGAGACCCAGTACTTC. Protein sequence: CASSFTTRGRAYQETQYF.

This clonotype showed up many times. This rearrangement joins TRBV28 to TRBJ2-7, with 9 positions matching TRBD1. V was clipped by 8 bases and J by 2 bases; unmatched bases: 10. The CDR3 length is 15 residues. The germline gives CDR1 MDHEN, CDR2 SYDVKM. The CDR3 sequence is CASPSGQGPTYEQYF. Written as DNA, the CDR3 is TGTGCCAGCCCTTCAGGACAGGGGCCGACCTACGAGCAGTACTTC.

There are many counts of this clonotype. The rearrangement uses TRBV20-1 and TRBJ2-3; possible D gene TRBD2, 5 bases. The V and J ends lost 0 bases and 10 bases respectively, with 17 bases between them. Germline V gives CDR1 DFQATT, CDR2 SNEGSKA (reference sequence). This CDR3 comprises 14 residues. CDR3 in DNA: TGCAGTGCTAGAGATATCGGGAAACCGGCCGCGCAGTATTTT. Amino acids: CSARDIGKPAAQYF.